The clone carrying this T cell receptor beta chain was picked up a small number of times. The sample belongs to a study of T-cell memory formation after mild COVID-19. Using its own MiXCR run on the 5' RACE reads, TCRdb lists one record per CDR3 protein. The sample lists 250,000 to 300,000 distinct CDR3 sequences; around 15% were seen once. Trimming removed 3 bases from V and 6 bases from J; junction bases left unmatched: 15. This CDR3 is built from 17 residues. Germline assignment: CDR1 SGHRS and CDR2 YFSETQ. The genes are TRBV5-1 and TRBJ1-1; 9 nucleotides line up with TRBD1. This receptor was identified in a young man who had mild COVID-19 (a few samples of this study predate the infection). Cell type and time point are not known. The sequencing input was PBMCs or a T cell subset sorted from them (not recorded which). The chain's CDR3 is CASSSDTVGTGMPEAFF. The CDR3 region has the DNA TGCGCCAGCAGCTCCGACACTGTGGGGACAGGGATGCCTGAAGCTTTCTTT.